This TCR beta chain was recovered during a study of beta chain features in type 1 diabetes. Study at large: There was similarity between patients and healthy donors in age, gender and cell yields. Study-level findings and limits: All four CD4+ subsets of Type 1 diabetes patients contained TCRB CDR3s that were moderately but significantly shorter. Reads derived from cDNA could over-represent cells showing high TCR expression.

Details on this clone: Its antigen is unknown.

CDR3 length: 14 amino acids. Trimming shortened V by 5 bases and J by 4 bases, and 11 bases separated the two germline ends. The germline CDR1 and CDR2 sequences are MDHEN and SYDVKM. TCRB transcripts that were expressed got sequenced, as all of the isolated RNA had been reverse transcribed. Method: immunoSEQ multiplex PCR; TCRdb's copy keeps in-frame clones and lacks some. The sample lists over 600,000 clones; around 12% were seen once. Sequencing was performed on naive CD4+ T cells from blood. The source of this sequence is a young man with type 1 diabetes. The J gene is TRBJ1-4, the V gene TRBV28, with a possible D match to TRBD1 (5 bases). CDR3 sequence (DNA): TGTGCCAGCAGTGGCGACAGCTATAATGAAAAACTGTTTTTT. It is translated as CASSGDSYNEKLFF.